One sample yielded the 13 T cell receptor beta chains listed below, sequenced in a study of cytomegalovirus exposure and HLA in healthy donors. Vbeta (60) and Jbeta (13) primers were used in the PCR. TCRdb's copy holds only in-frame clones and misses some; the assay was immunoSEQ multiplex PCR. Here the sample spans about 97,000 clones, roughly three quarters being singletons. Specimen: PBMCs. The receptors derive from a male donor in good health and CMV-seropositive.

This chain connects TRBV9 to TRBJ2-1, with 9 bases identical to TRBD2. J gave up 6 bases and V 0 bases, and 4 bases lay outside the gene matches. Germline lookup yields CDR1 SGDLS and CDR2 YYNGEE. The CDR3 has 15 amino acids. CDR3 nucleotides: TGTGCCAGCAGCGTAGGGCTAGCGGGAACCAATGAGCAGTTCTTC. It specifies CASSVGLAGTNEQFF.

This clone was seen only once. CDR3 region: CASSFLGGQGTGELFF. The CDR3 DNA follows: TGTGCCAGCAGTTTCCTCGGAGGGCAGGGCACCGGGGAGCTGTTTTTT. The V call is TRBV27, the J call TRBJ2-2; D may be TRBD2 (6 bases). The germline gives CDR1 MNHEY, CDR2 SMNVEV (reference sequence). V dropped 3 bases and J dropped 4 bases, with 15 bases sitting between them. The CDR3 runs to 16 residues.

This sequence joins TRBV11-3 and TRBJ2-1, with 8 bases identical to TRBD2. The germline V gene encodes CDR1 SGHNT and CDR2 YENEEA. The CDR3 is 16 amino acids. J was trimmed by 3 bases and V by 5 bases; bases with no gene match: 9. Here the CDR3 reads CASSRAGGLGYNEQFF. CDR3 coding DNA: TGTGCCAGCAGCCGCGCGGGGGGCTTGGGCTACAATGAGCAGTTCTTC. Full variable domain (remainder filled in from reference TRBV11-3 and TRBJ2-1): EAGVVQSPRYKIIEKKQPVAFWCNPISGHNTLYWYLQNLGQGPELLIRYENEEAVDDSQLPKDRFSAERLKGVDSTLKIQPAELGDSAVYLCASSRAGGLGYNEQFFGPGTRLTVL.

The V gene is TRBV5-1, the J gene TRBJ2-2, with D possibly matching TRBD1 (6 bases). The CDR3 is 13 amino acids. Looked up from germline, CDR1 is SGHRS and CDR2 is YFSETQ. The V gene lost 7 bases and the J gene lost 1 base, with 8 bases spanning the gap. Here the CDR3 DNA reads TGCGCCAGCGCGACAGGGAACACCGGGGAGCTGTTTTTT. It yields the protein CASATGNTGELFF.

The gene calls are TRBV10-3 and TRBJ2-3; 8 nucleotides match TRBD2. CDR3 size: 15 residues. V dropped 4 bases and J dropped 4; count of bases not matched to a gene: 7. Germline values: CDR1 ENHRY, CDR2 SYGVKD. The CDR3 region has the DNA TGTGCCATCAGTGTGGCACTAGCGGCTTCAGATACGCAGTATTTT. Its translation: CAISVALAASDTQYF.

This clone appeared a single time. This sequence joins TRBV18 and TRBJ2-5, with D possibly TRBD2 on 6 matching bases. Germline V gives CDR1 KGHSH, CDR2 LQKENI. The CDR3 is 14 residues long. The V end was cut by 3 bases, the J end by 5 bases, with 13 bases between. The CDR3 is CASSPGSGLETQYF. The CDR3, as DNA: TGTGCCAGCTCACCCGGTAGCGGTTTGGAGACCCAGTACTTC.

As DNA, the CDR3 is TGTGCCATCAGTGATCGAGGAGATACGCAGTATTTT. Protein sequence: CAISDRGDTQYF. The chain combines TRBV10-3 with TRBJ2-3; D ambiguous. CDR1 and CDR2 from the germline V gene are ENHRY and SYGVKD. The CDR3 is 12 residues long. The V end lost 3 bases, the J end lost 5 bases, and 6 bases lay between the germline ends.

This chain joins TRBV19 and TRBJ1-2, with 12 bases matching TRBD1. The CDR3 sequence is 16 residues long. CDR1 and CDR2 from the germline V gene are LNHDA and SQIVND (reference sequence). Germline trimming cut 5 bases from V and 8 bases from J; bases unmatched to any gene: 12. CDR3 loop: CASSPISTGTGGGYTF. CDR3 nucleotide sequence: TGTGCCAGTAGTCCAATTTCGACCGGGACAGGGGGCGGCTACACCTTC.

This clone has a handful of counts. Sequence at one end of the junction differs from germline and may be a read error. The rearrangement links TRBV19 to TRBJ1-5; no definite D call. Germline CDR1 is LNHDA and CDR2 is SQIVND (reference sequence). The CDR3 is made up of 14 amino acids. CDR3: CAGSEALGNQPQHF. The CDR3 coding sequence is TGTGCCGGTAGTGAGGCCCTGGGCAATCAGCCCCAGCATTTT.

This chain joins TRBV7-9 and TRBJ2-7; D gene ambiguous. The CDR3 is 12 amino acids. Trimming stripped 5 bases from V and 4 bases from J, with 9 bases between. Per the germline V gene, CDR1 is SEHNR and CDR2 is FQNEAQ (reference sequence). The chain's CDR3 is CASSLDIYEQYF. CDR3 coding DNA: TGTGCCAGCAGCCTAGATATATACGAGCAGTACTTC. Using reference TRBV7-9 and TRBJ2-7 for the parts outside the CDR3, the full variable domain is DTGVSQNPRHKITKRGQNVTFRCDPISEHNRLYWYRQTLGQGPEFLTYFQNEAQLEKSRLLSDRFSAERPKGSFSTLEIQRTEQGDSAMYLCASSLDIYEQYFGPGTRLTVT.

This chain connects TRBV5-4 to TRBJ2-3; no clear D gene. Trimming shortened V by 4 bases and J by 3 bases, and 18 bases separated the two germline ends. This CDR3 region has 16 residues. The germline CDR1 and CDR2 sequences are SGHNT and YYREEE (reference sequence). The CDR3 sequence: CASSPPQVSQTDTQYF. As DNA, the CDR3 is TGTGCCAGCAGCCCGCCCCAGGTCAGCCAGACAGATACGCAGTATTTT.

The table lists this clone with a count of one. The chain links TRBV15 to TRBJ2-7; weak D call: TRBD1 (5 bases). Germline V gene data show CDR1 as LNHNV and CDR2 as YYDKDF (reference sequence). The CDR3 sequence is 14 residues long. V lost 1 base and J 6 bases, leaving 13 bases between the germline ends. CDR3 region: CATSRVEKGIEQYF. For the CDR3, the DNA is TGTGCCACCAGCAGAGTCGAGAAGGGGATCGAGCAGTACTTC.

The chain is built from TRBV4-3 and TRBJ1-2; D perhaps matches TRBD1 (6 bases). This CDR3 is built from 12 residues. The V and J ends lost 0 bases and 14 bases respectively, with 13 bases between them. CDR1 is LGHNA, CDR2 YSLEER, per germline. The CDR3 loop is CASSQDRQAWTF. CDR3 coding DNA: TGCGCCAGCAGCCAAGACCGACAGGCGTGGACCTTC.